One TCR beta chain is described in this entry. The data were obtained in a study of control samples from healthy donors and cancer patients. Here immunoSEQ multiplex PCR was the method, and the copy in TCRdb shows in-frame clones only, minus some. The data hold some 150,000 clones, with roughly 90% observed a single time. CDR1 and CDR2 from the germline V gene are MGHDK and SYGVNS. The CDR3 sequence is 18 residues long. V trimming: 1 base; J trimming: 4 bases; junction bases outside the gene matches: 10. The V gene is TRBV25-1, the J gene TRBJ2-7, with 13 bases identical to TRBD2. The sample was blood. The TCR comes from a young man in good health. CDR3 sequence (DNA): TGTGCCAGCAGTGAATTGGGACTAGCGGGATCTGTGGCTTACGAGCAGTACTTC. Amino acids: CASSELGLAGSVAYEQYF.